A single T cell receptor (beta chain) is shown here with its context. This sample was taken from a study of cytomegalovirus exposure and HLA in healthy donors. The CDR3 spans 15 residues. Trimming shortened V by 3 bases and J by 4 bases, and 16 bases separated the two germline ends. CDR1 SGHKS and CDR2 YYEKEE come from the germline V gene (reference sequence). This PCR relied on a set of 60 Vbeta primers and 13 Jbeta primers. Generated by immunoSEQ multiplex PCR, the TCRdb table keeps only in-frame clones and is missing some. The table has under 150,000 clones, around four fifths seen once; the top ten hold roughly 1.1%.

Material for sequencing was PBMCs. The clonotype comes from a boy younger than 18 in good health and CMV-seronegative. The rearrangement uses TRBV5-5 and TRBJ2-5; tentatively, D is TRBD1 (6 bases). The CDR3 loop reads CASSSLEGGSETQYF. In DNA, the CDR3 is TGTGCCAGCAGCTCGCTGGAAGGGGGATCAGAGACCCAGTACTTC.